The 7 T cell receptor beta chains given below trace back to one sample, sequenced in a study of blood T cell repertoires in COVID-19. Assay: immunoSEQ multiplex PCR; the TCRdb copy retains only in-frame clones and omits some. The sample carries tens of thousands of clones, about four fifths recorded once. The specimen was peripheral blood. The source is a man between 50 and 59 years old with active or convalescent COVID-19.

The V gene is TRBV27, the J gene TRBJ1-5, with TRBD1 identical over 8 bases. Per the germline V gene, CDR1 is MNHEY and CDR2 is SMNVEV (reference sequence). Germline trimming cut 3 bases from V and 2 bases from J; bases unmatched to any gene: 3. The CDR3 runs to 15 residues. This chain's CDR3 is CASSFGGQGNQPQHF. The CDR3 bases are TGTGCCAGCAGTTTTGGGGGACAGGGCAATCAGCCCCAGCATTTT.

The chain carries TRBV7-8 and TRBJ1-2; D call uncertain. This CDR3 has 13 amino acids. The V gene's germline CDR1 is SGHVS and CDR2 FQNEAQ. Trimming left V 5 bases short and J 1 base short, with 8 bases between. The CDR3 nucleotides are TGTGCCAGCAGCCCCGGGGTTAACTATGGCTACACCTTC. Translated: CASSPGVNYGYTF.

This chain uses TRBV21-1 with TRBJ1-2; the D segment call TRBD1 is taken from the table without a DNA check. TRBV21-1 is deemed a pseudogene. The CDR3 loop spans 12 amino acids. CDR3: CASRARGNGYTF. In nucleotides, the CDR3 is TGTGCCAGCCGAGCCAGGGGTAATGGCTACACCTTC.

This chain connects TRBV2 to TRBJ2-7; the D gene is possibly TRBD2 (6 bases). The CDR3 is made up of 14 amino acids. V was clipped by 7 bases and J by 0 bases, with 13 bases between them. Germline V gene data show CDR1 as SNHLY and CDR2 as FYNNEI. DNA for the CDR3: TGTGCCAGCAACGGCGGCGGGGTCTCCTACGAGCAGTACTTC. It translates to CASNGGGVSYEQYF. The full variable domain, with the rest looked up from reference TRBV2 and TRBJ2-7, is EPEVTQTPSHQVTQMGQEVILRCVPISNHLYFYWYRQILGQKVEFLVSFYNNEISEKSEIFDDQFSVERPDGSNFTLKIRSTKLEDSAMYFCASNGGGVSYEQYFGPGTRLTVT.

V and J are TRBV5-6 and TRBJ2-2; 10 bases map to TRBD1. The CDR3 sequence is 16 residues long. J lost 6 bases, V lost 1 base, and 6 bases had no gene match. Germline-derived CDR1 and CDR2 are SGHDT and YYEEEE. CDR3: CASSLLRQGAAGELFF. DNA of the CDR3: TGTGCCAGCAGCTTGCTGAGACAGGGGGCCGCCGGGGAGCTGTTTTTT.

V usage is TRBV4-1 and J usage is TRBJ2-7; 12 bases map to TRBD1. Trimming removed 4 bases from V and 7 bases from J; junction bases left unmatched: 8. Germline lookup yields CDR1 MGHRA and CDR2 YSYEKL. This CDR3 comprises 15 residues. CDR3 residues: CASSLRDRGRWEQYF. CDR3 DNA: TGCGCCAGCAGCCTCCGGGACAGGGGGCGTTGGGAGCAGTACTTC.

The rearrangement joins TRBV14 to TRBJ2-2; D remains unclear. Germline CDR1 is SGHDN and CDR2 is FVKESK. V was cut by 0 bases and J by 2 bases, with 7 bases left in between. This CDR3 is built from 15 residues. This CDR3 is CASSQDLVNTGELFF. DNA of the CDR3: TGTGCCAGCAGCCAAGATCTAGTTAACACCGGGGAGCTGTTTTTT.